The sequence of this T cell receptor beta chain was determined in a study of T cells in Graves' hyperthyroidism and ophthalmopathy. Study in general: Peripheral blood draws took place at initial diagnosis, ahead of any treatment. General study findings and limits: A median about 7 months before onset, the model predicted ophthalmopathy. Most expanded thyroid clonotypes above 0.001 also appeared in blood.

The germline V gene has CDR1 SGHNT and CDR2 YYREEE (reference sequence). This CDR3 spans 15 amino acids. V was cut by 0 bases and J by 2 bases, with 9 bases left in between. Using RNA transcripts as the source, TCR beta CDR3 regions were amplified. The HTBI primer set served for first-round RT-PCR of the TCR CDR3. TCRdb analysed the multiplex PCR reads with MiXCR anew, one entry per CDR3 protein. Here the sample spans 300,000 to 400,000 distinct CDR3 sequences, over 20% being singletons. This clonotype appeared many times. As yet, its antigen is unknown. On the basis of clinical symptoms, serum thyroxine and TRAb, thyroid ultrasound and orbital computed tomography, diagnoses were made.

The sequence was collected from a woman in her forties or fifties with Graves' hyperthyroidism. This sequence joins TRBV5-4 and TRBJ2-1; D call uncertain. Input material: blood. CDR3 DNA: TGTGCCAGCAGCTTGGGTGCTAGAACCTACAATGAGCAGTTCTTC. Its protein product is CASSLGARTYNEQFF. Full variable domain (remainder filled in from reference TRBV5-4 and TRBJ2-1): ETGVTQSPTHLIKTRGQQVTLRCSSQSGHNTVSWYQQALGQGPQFIFQYYREEENGRGNFPPRFSGLQFPNYSSELNVNALELDDSALYLCASSLGARTYNEQFFGPGTRLTVL.